The 5 T cell receptor beta chains given below trace back to one sample, sequenced in a study of blood T cells in healthy people across ages (dated by TCRdb to the mid-2010s). Library generation was performed with 5' RACE. TCRdb records Illumina HiSeq 2500 as the sequencer. A second PCR of about 6 to 12 cycles was run with a J-beta primer mix and a sample-barcoded 5' primer. TCRdb reprocessing: public reads trimmed at Q25 with fastp, clones called with MiXCR, in-frame beta chains kept. Every distinct CDR3 protein forms one entry, paired with its most common genes and DNA. Present in this sample are 650,000 to 800,000 distinct CDR3 sequences, roughly 44% of which were seen just once. The ten largest clones add up to around 21% of the sample. Sequencing was carried out using blood. These receptors were obtained from a man aged 55 to 70 in good health.

The chain joins TRBV20-1 to TRBJ1-2, with TRBD1 as a possible D gene (5 bases). V shed 3 bases and J shed 7 bases, with 15 bases lying between them. Germline V gene lookup returns CDR1 DFQATT and CDR2 SNEGSKA (reference sequence). The CDR3 covers 13 residues. CDR3 sequence (DNA): TGCAGTGCTAGGGTTCCCAGGGAGGCTGGCTACACCTTC. Translation gives CSARVPREAGYTF.

The V gene is TRBV7-9, the J gene TRBJ1-1; D gene uncertain. CDR1 and CDR2 from the germline V gene are SEHNR and FQNEAQ (reference sequence). This CDR3 comprises 14 residues. Trimming removed 1 base from V and 1 base from J, with 7 bases in between. In DNA form, the CDR3 reads TGTGCCAGCAGCTTAGTGGGAGAGAACACTGAAGCTTTCTTT. This translates into CASSLVGENTEAFF. Full variable domain (remainder filled in from reference TRBV7-9 and TRBJ1-1): DTGVSQNPRHKITKRGQNVTFRCDPISEHNRLYWYRQTLGQGPEFLTYFQNEAQLEKSRLLSDRFSAERPKGSFSTLEIQRTEQGDSAMYLCASSLVGENTEAFFGQGTRLTVV.

In its sample, this clonotype was seen a few times. J is TRBJ2-1 and V is TRBV6-6, with D possibly matching TRBD1 (6 bases). The CDR3 is 16 amino acids. Germline V gene sequence: CDR1 MNHNY, CDR2 SVGAGI (reference sequence). Deletions cut 5 bases from V and 2 bases from J, with 16 bases between. CDR3 residues: CASSGSGTHPYNEQFF. CDR3 sequence (DNA): TGTGCCAGCAGTGGCTCCGGGACACACCCCTACAATGAGCAGTTCTTC.

There are a few counts of this clonotype. The V call is TRBV25-1, the J call TRBJ2-7; 8 bases fit TRBD1. This CDR3 is built from 14 residues. V dropped 5 bases and J dropped 3; count of bases not matched to a gene: 6. CDR1 MGHDK and CDR2 SYGVNS come from the germline V gene. For the CDR3, the DNA is TGTGCCAGCAGTCCCCGGGGACAGGTCTACGAGCAGTACTTC. Translating it yields CASSPRGQVYEQYF.

The V and J genes are TRBV5-1 and TRBJ2-1; tentatively, D is TRBD2 (6 bases). CDR3 length: 14 amino acids. Trimming removed 3 bases at V and 10 bases at J, with 17 bases between. CDR1 and CDR2 from the germline V gene are SGHRS and YFSETQ. The CDR3 nucleotides are TGCGCCAGCAGCTATCGGGACTCCTCCTACGAGCAGTTCTTC. Translating it yields CASSYRDSSYEQFF.